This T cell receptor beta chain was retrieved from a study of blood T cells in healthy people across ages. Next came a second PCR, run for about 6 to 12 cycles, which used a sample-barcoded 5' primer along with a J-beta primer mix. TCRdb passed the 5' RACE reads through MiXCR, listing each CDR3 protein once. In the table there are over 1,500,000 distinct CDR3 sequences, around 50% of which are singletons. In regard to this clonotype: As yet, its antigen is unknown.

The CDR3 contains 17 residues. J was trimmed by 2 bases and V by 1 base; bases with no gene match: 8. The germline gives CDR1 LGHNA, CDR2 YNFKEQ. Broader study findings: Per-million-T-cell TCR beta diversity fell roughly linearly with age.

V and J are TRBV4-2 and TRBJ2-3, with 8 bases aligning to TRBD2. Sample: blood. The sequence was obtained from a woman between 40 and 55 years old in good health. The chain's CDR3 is CASSQVGGGTYTDTQYF. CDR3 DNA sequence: TGTGCCAGCAGCCAAGTAGGCGGGGGGACCTACACAGATACGCAGTATTTT.